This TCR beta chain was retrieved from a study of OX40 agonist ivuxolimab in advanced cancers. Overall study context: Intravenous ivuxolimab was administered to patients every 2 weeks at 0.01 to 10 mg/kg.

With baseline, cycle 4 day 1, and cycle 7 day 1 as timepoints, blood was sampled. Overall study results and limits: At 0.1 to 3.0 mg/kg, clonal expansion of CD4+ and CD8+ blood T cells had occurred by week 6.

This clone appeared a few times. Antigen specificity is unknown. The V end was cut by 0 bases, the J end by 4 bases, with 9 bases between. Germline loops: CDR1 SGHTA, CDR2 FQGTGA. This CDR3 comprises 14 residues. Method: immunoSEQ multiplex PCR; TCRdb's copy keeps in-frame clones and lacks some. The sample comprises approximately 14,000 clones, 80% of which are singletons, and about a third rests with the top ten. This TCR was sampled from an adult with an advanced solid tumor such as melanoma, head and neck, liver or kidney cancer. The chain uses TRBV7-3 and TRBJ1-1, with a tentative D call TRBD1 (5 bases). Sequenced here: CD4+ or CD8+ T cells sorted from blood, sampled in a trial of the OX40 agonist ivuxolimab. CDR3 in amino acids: CASSLTGGFTEAFF. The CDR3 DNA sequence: TGTGCCAGCAGCTTAACCGGGGGGTTCACTGAAGCTTTCTTT.